The T cell receptor (beta chain) described here comes from a study of shared clonotypes between healthy human individuals. Naive CD8 populations comprised CD45RO-negative cells positively selected for CCR7, excluding terminally differentiated effector memory CD45RA+ cells. Nashville, Tennessee was home to all donors, who were Caucasian adults. Concerning this clone itself: Other DNA sequences from this sample encode an identical CDR3 as well.

Over several immunoSEQ plates, each subset's genomic DNA was distributed in even portions. TCRdb's copy holds only in-frame clones and misses some; the assay was immunoSEQ multiplex PCR. The sample gives around 610,000 clones, 90% to 97% of which show up once; about 0.12% is in the top ten. Trimming removed 2 bases at V and 5 bases at J, with 6 bases between. Germline lookup yields CDR1 SEHNR and CDR2 FQNEAQ (reference sequence). The CDR3 covers 12 residues. What was sequenced was naive CD8+ T cells sorted from blood. The chain has TRBV7-9 and TRBJ1-1; D is unresolved. This TCR derives from a woman in her thirties in good health. CDR3 in DNA: TGTGCCAGCAGCTTATTGGGGACTGAAGCTTTCTTT. It translates to CASSLLGTEAFF.